This entry lists 5 T cell receptor beta chains sequenced from one sample in a study of cytomegalovirus exposure and HLA in healthy donors. The PCR employed 60 Vbeta primers together with 13 Jbeta primers. Method: immunoSEQ multiplex PCR; TCRdb's copy keeps in-frame clones and lacks some. This repertoire shows about 220,000 clones, nearly 80% found once; its top ten account for 1.5% to 2%. Specimen: PBMCs. Every receptor here comes from a male donor in good health and CMV-seronegative.

This chain links TRBV27 with TRBJ2-7; D gene uncertain. V lost 5 bases to trimming and J lost 1 base, with 9 bases between them. The CDR3 has 13 amino acids. Germline-derived CDR1 and CDR2 are MNHEY and SMNVEV (reference sequence). The CDR3 DNA sequence: TGTGCCAGCAGTCTCCAGAATTCCTACGAGCAGTACTTC. Its protein is CASSLQNSYEQYF.

This chain connects TRBV27 to TRBJ2-7; 8 nucleotides line up with TRBD2. After removal of 6 bases from V and 5 bases from J, the junction contained 6 bases not matched to a gene. Germline loops: CDR1 MNHEY, CDR2 SMNVEV (reference sequence). This CDR3 region has 13 residues. The DNA for the CDR3 is TGTGCCAGCAGAAGTAGCGGGATCGACGAGCAGTACTTC. It translates to CASRSSGIDEQYF.

This clone was seen a few times. The J gene is TRBJ2-7, the V gene TRBV27; TRBD1 agrees at 12 bases. The CDR3 is made up of 16 amino acids. Trimming removed 2 bases from V and 7 bases from J; junction bases left unmatched: 9. Germline lookup yields CDR1 MNHEY and CDR2 SMNVEV (reference sequence). The CDR3 region is CASSLPGQGAAQEQYF. The CDR3 DNA follows: TGTGCCAGCAGTTTACCGGGACAGGGGGCTGCTCAGGAGCAGTACTTC.

The V and J genes are TRBV7-9 and TRBJ2-7; D possibly corresponds to TRBD1 (6 bases). V shed 2 bases and J shed 5 bases, with 13 bases lying between them. CDR1 is SEHNR, CDR2 FQNEAQ, per germline (reference sequence). The CDR3 sequence is 14 residues long. In DNA, the CDR3 is TGTGCCAGCAGCTTAAGGGACATAACCGACGAGCAGTACTTC. Its translation is CASSLRDITDEQYF.

There are a few counts of this clone. CDR3 residues: CASSPGTGGGGYTF. CDR3 nucleotides: TGTGCCAGCAGCCCCGGGACAGGGGGAGGAGGCTACACCTTC. The V gene is TRBV5-6, the J gene TRBJ1-2; 11 nucleotides line up with TRBD1. Trimming took 4 bases from V and 8 from J; bases not matched to a gene: 7. The CDR3 contains 14 residues. The germline V gene encodes CDR1 SGHDT and CDR2 YYEEEE.